A selection of T cell receptor beta chains follows, all from one sample in a study of persistence of HIV-infected CD4 T cells. Assay used: immunoSEQ multiplex PCR; TCRdb lists only in-frame clones, some missing. The repertoire holds 30,000 to 45,000 clones, with approximately 78% as singletons. No antigen has been assigned to these receptors. The sequencing here drew on cultured CD4+ T cells from PBMCs, taken from a patient who received antiretroviral therapy. The source of these receptors is an adult with HIV. The donor label of this sample is uncertain. Both conserved end residues are part of each CDR3. A D gene is named only where the DNA matches it firmly. Expanded clones are given a class, and other clones once, few, many or no size at all.

V gene	J gene	D gene	clone size	CDR3 protein	CDR3 DNA
TRBV2	TRBJ2-1	.	few	CASSSTPLSYNEQFF	TGTGCCAGCAGTTCGACGCCCCTCTCCTACAATGAGCAGTTCTTC
TRBV3-1/TRBV3-2	TRBJ1-6	.	.	CASSPGEGNSPLHF	TGTGCCAGCAGCCCAGGGGAGGGTAATTCACCCCTCCACTTT
TRBV5-8	TRBJ2-1	.	.	CASTAGGIVYNEQFF	TGTGCCAGCACGGCCGGGGGTATTGTCTACAATGAGCAGTTCTTC
TRBV5-1	TRBJ2-6	.	.	CASSLDGGAGGANVLTF	TGCGCCAGCAGCTTGGATGGCGGCGCGGGCGGGGCCAACGTCCTGACTTTC
TRBV5-8	TRBJ2-5	.	.	CASRSSGETQYF	TGTGCCAGCCGAAGTTCCGGAGAGACCCAGTACTTC
TRBV3-1/TRBV3-2	TRBJ2-2	.	.	CASSQDPRTGELFF	TGTGCCAGCAGCCAAGATCCCCGCACCGGGGAGCTGTTTTTT
TRBV5-5	TRBJ2-2	.	.	CASSPPGAGNTGELFF	TGTGCCAGCTCCCCCCCGGGAGCAGGAAACACCGGGGAGCTGTTTTTT
TRBV5-1	TRBJ1-1	TRBD1	.	CASGQGTIEGAFF	TGCGCCAGCGGACAGGGGACAATAGAGGGAGCTTTCTTT
TRBV30	TRBJ2-2	.	.	CAWSVGAANTGELFF	TGTGCCTGGAGTGTGGGGGCGGCGAACACCGGGGAGCTGTTTTTT
TRBV27	TRBJ1-4	TRBD1	.	CASSNQGATNEKLFF	TGTGCCAGCAGTAACCAGGGGGCAACTAATGAAAAACTGTTTTTT
TRBV2	TRBJ1-2	.	.	CASGETGGGGYTF	TGTGCCAGCGGAGAGACCGGAGGGGGTGGCTACACCTTC
TRBV24-1	TRBJ2-7	TRBD1	.	CATSAGQGAHEQYF	TGTGCCACCAGTGCCGGACAGGGGGCACACGAGCAGTACTTC
TRBV11-3	TRBJ2-2	.	few	CASSLMTGELFF	TGTGCCAGCAGCTTAATGACCGGGGAGCTGTTTTTT
TRBV3-1/TRBV3-2	TRBJ1-1	.	.	CASSQNMRTEAFF	TGTGCCAGCAGCCAAAATATGAGGACTGAAGCTTTCTTT
TRBV29-1	TRBJ2-7	.	.	CSVGGTPYEQYF	TGCAGCGTGGGTGGGACCCCCTACGAGCAGTACTTC
TRBV5-5	TRBJ1-2	.	.	CASSPHADSYGYTF	TGTGCCAGCAGCCCGCACGCGGACAGCTATGGCTACACCTTC
TRBV10-3	TRBJ2-5	TRBD1	.	CAARTGPKGETQYF	TGTGCCGCGCGGACAGGGCCCAAGGGGGAGACCCAGTACTTC
TRBV4-2	TRBJ1-2	.	few	CASSQPGTDRHGYTF	TGTGCCAGCAGCCAACCCGGGACGGATAGGCATGGCTACACCTTC
TRBV6-5	TRBJ2-2	TRBD1	.	CASTLTGDAGELFF	TGTGCCAGCACTCTGACAGGGGATGCCGGGGAGCTGTTTTTT
TRBV7-3	TRBJ2-5	TRBD1	.	CASRRTGSDQETQYF	TGTGCCAGCCGCCGGACAGGGTCGGACCAAGAGACCCAGTACTTC
TRBV30	TRBJ1-6	.	.	CATGRGASPLHF	TGTGCTACTGGAAGAGGGGCTTCACCCCTCCACTTT
TRBV5-1	TRBJ1-1	.	.	CASRLLPGDLGEAFF	TGCGCCAGCAGACTTCTCCCAGGGGACCTAGGGGAAGCTTTCTTT
TRBV19	TRBJ1-3	.	once	CASSLGGTSNTIYF	TGTGCCAGTAGCCTCGGGGGAACCAGTAACACCATATATTTT
TRBV7-2	TRBJ2-1	.	.	CASSSGTFYNEQFF	TGTGCCAGCAGCTCCGGGACTTTCTACAATGAGCAGTTCTTC
TRBV24-1	TRBJ2-3	.	.	CATSDPSGGVHTDTQYF	TGTGCCACCAGTGATCCCTCTGGCGGGGTACACACAGATACGCAGTATTTT
TRBV4-2	TRBJ2-1	.	.	CASSRGSGQTSYNEQFF	TGTGCCAGCAGCCGAGGGAGCGGACAGACTTCCTACAATGAGCAGTTCTTC
TRBV9	TRBJ2-2	TRBD2	few	CASGISGWNTGELFF	TGTGCCAGCGGCATTAGCGGGTGGAACACCGGGGAGCTGTTTTTT
TRBV19	TRBJ1-1	TRBD1	once	CASSIQGGYGSEAFF	TGTGCCAGTAGTATACAAGGGGGCTACGGCTCTGAAGCTTTCTTT
TRBV5-1	TRBJ1-3	TRBD1	.	CASSLLGTVTGNTIYF	TGCGCCAGCAGCTTACTTGGGACAGTAACTGGAAACACCATATATTTT
TRBV3-1/TRBV3-2	TRBJ2-3	.	.	CASSQVGTDTQYF	TGTGCCAGCAGCCAAGTCGGAACAGATACGCAGTATTTT
TRBV29-1	TRBJ2-1	.	.	CSVEGAEHNEQFF	TGCAGCGTTGAAGGGGCCGAACACAATGAGCAGTTCTTC
TRBV7-9	TRBJ1-4	.	.	CASSLLRLNNEKLFF	TGTGCCAGCAGCTTATTACGACTGAACAATGAAAAACTGTTTTTT
TRBV10-3	TRBJ2-1	.	.	CAISLGTMSSYNEQFF	TGTGCCATCAGTTTAGGGACGATGAGCTCCTACAATGAGCAGTTCTTC